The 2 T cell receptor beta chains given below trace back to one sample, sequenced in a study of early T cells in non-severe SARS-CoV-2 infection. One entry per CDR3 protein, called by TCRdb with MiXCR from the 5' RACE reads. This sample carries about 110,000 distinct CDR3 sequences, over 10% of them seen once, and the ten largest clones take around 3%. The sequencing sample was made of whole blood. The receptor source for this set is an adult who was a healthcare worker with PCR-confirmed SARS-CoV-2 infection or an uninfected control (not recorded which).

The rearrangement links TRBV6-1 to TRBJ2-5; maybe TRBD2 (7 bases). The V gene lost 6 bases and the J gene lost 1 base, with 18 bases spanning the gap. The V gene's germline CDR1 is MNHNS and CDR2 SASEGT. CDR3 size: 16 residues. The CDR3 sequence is CASRPLTGRGQETQYF. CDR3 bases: TGTGCCAGCAGGCCCCTTACAGGGAGGGGCCAAGAGACCCAGTACTTC.

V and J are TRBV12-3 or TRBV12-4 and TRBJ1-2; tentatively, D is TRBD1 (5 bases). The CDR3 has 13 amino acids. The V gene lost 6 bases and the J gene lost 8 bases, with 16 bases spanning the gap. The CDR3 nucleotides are TGTGCCAGCAGACAGGCCCCCGGTACGGGCTACACCTTC. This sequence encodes CASRQAPGTGYTF.